The source of this T cell receptor beta chain is a study of T cells after yellow fever vaccination. Germline CDR1 LGHDT, CDR2 YNNKEL (reference sequence). V dropped 3 bases and J dropped 5 bases, with 4 bases sitting between them. The CDR3 runs 12 residues. One entry per CDR3 protein results from TCRdb running MiXCR on the 5' RACE reads. The sample contains hundreds of thousands of distinct CDR3 sequences, 21% of which appear only once. Only a few counts were recorded for this clonotype. Its antigen is undetermined. Notes on the study in general: Boosting was followed by the reappearance of most primary-vaccination clones (around 96% CD4, about 88% CD8). Repertoires obtained by FACS sorting could include abundant clonotypes that entered as contaminants from the bulk population.

The material was PBMCs, obtained 21 days after the first yellow fever vaccination. The sequence was obtained from a man younger than 35 who received the YFV17D yellow fever vaccine. The rearrangement joins TRBV3-1 to TRBJ1-4; D is uncertain. This CDR3 is CASSQRNEKLFF. CDR3 in DNA: TGTGCCAGCAGCCAGAGGAATGAAAAACTGTTTTTT.